This TCR beta chain was retrieved from a study of blood T cell repertoires in COVID-19. The wider study: COVID-19 samples from acute and convalescent phases originated in the United States, Italy and Spain. T cells, B-cell-depleted T cells, or PBMCs supplied cDNA or gDNA.

Libraries were prepared by immunoSEQ multiplex PCR; TCRdb keeps only in-frame clonotypes and omits some of them. There are 200,000 or so clones in the sample; approximately 87% occur only once, and 0.75% to 0.9% lies in the top ten. The sequence was obtained from a woman aged 65 to 85 with acute or convalescent COVID-19. What was sequenced was peripheral blood.

The CDR3 region has the DNA TGTGCCAGCAGCCACGGGTTAGGGGTCACAGATACGCAGTATTTT. This codes for CASSHGLGVTDTQYF. This chain uses TRBV3-1 (or the pseudogene TRBV3-2) with TRBJ2-3, with a weak D call TRBD1 (5 bases). CDR3 length equals 15 residues. CDR1 and CDR2 from the germline V gene are LGHDT and YNNKEL (reference sequence). Trimming left V 3 bases short and J 2 bases short, with 12 bases between.